This T cell receptor beta chain was recorded in a study of response to subunit inactivated influenza vaccine. TCRdb called the RT-PCR reads again in MiXCR, with one record for every CDR3 protein. The top ten clones hold 7.5% to 9% of a sample with roughly 670,000 distinct CDR3 sequences, about 14% of them seen once. This clonotype was counted at least ten times. Its target is not known. With V trimmed by 6 bases and J by 1 base, 5 bases remained unmatched. The CDR3 has 14 amino acids. Study-wide findings and caveats: Authors proposed each seasonal influenza vaccination draws in few new T cells.

Sequenced material: PBMCs from blood, taken 14 to 15 days before vaccination. This clonotype was obtained from a man over 45 who received an inactivated influenza vaccine. The chain has TRBV12-3 or TRBV12-4 and TRBJ1-1; 7 bases align to TRBD1. This CDR3 reads CASSMTGTNTEAFF. DNA for the CDR3: TGTGCCAGCAGCATGACAGGGACGAACACTGAAGCTTTCTTT.